This T cell receptor (beta chain) originates from a study of blood T cell repertoires in COVID-19. The assay was immunoSEQ multiplex PCR, and TCRdb's table has in-frame clones only and misses some. This table holds approximately 230,000 clones, about nine tenths found once. Trimming cost V 3 bases and J 3 bases, with 21 bases left between them. CDR1 and CDR2 from the germline V gene are LGHNA and YNFKEQ. The CDR3 runs 17 residues. The chain is built from TRBV4-2 and TRBJ2-7; perhaps TRBD1 as D (6 bases). The source material was PBMCs or T cells enriched from blood (not recorded which). The origin of this receptor is a man aged 40-49 years who had recovered from COVID-19. The DNA for the CDR3 is TGTGCCAGCAGCCAGGACAGAGCTAGTGTTGGGCTCTACGAGCAGTACTTC. This sequence encodes CASSQDRASVGLYEQYF.